This TCR beta chain was found in a study of cytomegalovirus exposure and HLA in healthy donors. Study-wide points: Specificity for CMV antigens was confirmed in vitro for a few of the CMV-associated chains. Presence/absence analyses assumed roughly uniform sequencing depth across donors. Most TCR beta V segments were productive about 90% or about 30% of the time in an earlier analysis.

The PCR used 60 Vbeta and 13 Jbeta primers. Repertoires were generated with immunoSEQ multiplex PCR, while TCRdb's copy carries only in-frame clones and drops some. Of 200,000 or so clones in the sample, approximately 85% were seen once. For this clone: Its specificity is not known. Within the sample, other DNA sequences also encode this same CDR3.

The V gene's germline CDR1 is KGHSH and CDR2 LQKENI. Trimming removed 3 bases from V and 0 bases from J, with 3 bases in between. The CDR3 extends over 13 amino acids. This clonotype was sampled from a woman aged 45-60 years in good health and CMV-seropositive. V and J are TRBV18 and TRBJ2-1; no definite D call. The specimen sequenced was PBMCs. Here the CDR3 DNA reads TGTGCCAGCTCACCGAGCTCCTACAATGAGCAGTTCTTC. This codes for CASSPSSYNEQFF.